Listed here is a single TCR beta chain. The antigen remains unidentified. The data belong to a study of CD8+CD57+ T cells in acquired aplastic anemia. Study background: Yields of DNA that came from sorted CD4+ and CD8+ cells averaged approximately 3.5 ug. Study-level points and caveats: Patients and controls were not found to differ significantly in CD8+ Simpson's diversity. Roughly 27 sequences, all CD8+ CDR3, were shared between patients and controls.

Genomic DNA, the template, was used for profiling of the TCR beta VDJ and CDR3. In TCRdb, the reads were re-called with MiXCR into one record per CDR3 protein. The sample has 150,000 to 200,000 distinct CDR3 sequences, nearly 50% seen once. This CDR3 comprises 16 residues. In germline, CDR1 is MGHDK, CDR2 SYGVNS. V trimming: 1 base; J trimming: 10 bases; junction bases outside the gene matches: 7. Patients included in sequencing had previously demonstrated CD8+CD57+ cell expansion by flow cytometry. Untreated patients provided the blood samples, with no therapy given before sampling. The clonotype was recovered from a human donor with aplastic anemia. The chain links TRBV25-1 to TRBJ1-6, with TRBD1 matching 10 bases. Specimen: sorted CD4+, CD8+, or CD8+CD57+ T cells (not recorded which) from PBMCs. The CDR3 nucleotides are TGTGCCAGCAGTGAATCGCAGTGGGACAGGGGATCACCCCTCCACTTT. Protein: CASSESQWDRGSPLHF.